The 8 T cell receptor beta chains listed next were all sequenced from one sample in a study of blood T cells in healthy people across ages. Through a sample-barcoded 5' primer and a J-beta primer mix, a second PCR was run for roughly 6 to 11 cycles. TCRdb analysed the 5' RACE reads with MiXCR anew, one entry per CDR3 protein. The table shows hundreds of thousands of distinct CDR3 sequences, with around a quarter occurring only once. The sample was also linked to a second study, of T cells of mothers and their children.

Sequenced material: blood. The receptor source for this set is a boy younger than 18 in good health.

This clonotype was counted between two and nine times. This chain links TRBV7-2 with TRBJ1-2; 12 positions agree with TRBD1. Germline V gene sequence: CDR1 SGHTA, CDR2 FQGNSA. This CDR3 has 15 amino acids. The junction had 6 bases not matched to a gene; V was cut back by 3 bases and J by 7 bases. The CDR3 spells CASSLTRDRGLGYTF. The CDR3 DNA reads as TGTGCCAGCAGCTTGACCCGGGACAGGGGGCTTGGCTACACCTTC. The entire variable domain, with the rest obtained from reference TRBV7-2 and TRBJ1-2, is as follows: GAGVSQSPSNKVTEKGKDVELRCDPISGHTALYWYRQSLGQGLEFLIYFQGNSAPDKSGLPSDRFSAERTGGSVSTLTIQRTQQEDSAVYLCASSLTRDRGLGYTFGSGTRLTVV.

CDR3 coding DNA: TGTGCCACCAGTCCCCTAGCGGGGGGGCCCAATGAGCAGTTCTTC. Protein sequence: CATSPLAGGPNEQFF. This chain joins TRBV24-1 and TRBJ2-1, with 12 positions matching TRBD2. The CDR3 sequence is 15 residues long. V lost 6 bases, J lost 6 bases, and 5 bases stayed unmatched. Germline CDR1 and CDR2: KGHDR and SFDVKD.

As regards this clonotype: One end of the junction fails to match germline, which may point to a read error. V gene TRBV7-3 combines with J gene TRBJ2-5; possibly TRBD1 for D (8 bases). The CDR3 loop spans 15 amino acids. Germline loops: CDR1 SGHTA, CDR2 FQGTGA. The DNA of the CDR3 is TGTGCCAGTAGCTACAGGGGGGGTTTCCAAGAGACCCAGTACTTC. Translation: CASSYRGGFQETQYF.

This chain links TRBV29-1 with TRBJ2-5; D is ambiguous. Germline V gene lookup returns CDR1 SQVTM and CDR2 ANQGSEA. Trimming stripped 3 bases from V and 5 bases from J, with 13 bases between. The CDR3 totals 13 residues. The CDR3 DNA is TGCAGCGTTGACCATGGGGATAGGGAGACCCAGTACTTC. Its translation: CSVDHGDRETQYF.

The rearrangement uses TRBV7-2 and TRBJ1-4; possibly TRBD1 for D (5 bases). V was pared by 6 bases and J by 1 base, with 12 bases between. Germline V gives CDR1 SGHTA, CDR2 FQGNSA. This CDR3 has 15 amino acids. The DNA of the CDR3 is TGTGCCAGCAGTGGGCAGGGAGGAACTAATGAAAAACTGTTTTTT. Translation gives CASSGQGGTNEKLFF.

CDR3 sequence (DNA): TGTGCCAGCAGTTACCTTAGCTGGACAGCGTACAATGAGCAGTTCTTC. Translation: CASSYLSWTAYNEQFF. J is TRBJ2-1 and V is TRBV12-3 or TRBV12-4; D is perhaps TRBD1 (6 bases). The V end lost 4 bases, the J end lost 4 bases, and 17 bases lay between the germline ends. The CDR3 covers 16 residues.

The chain combines TRBV12-3 or TRBV12-4 with TRBJ1-1; unclear D gene. The CDR3 contains 11 residues. V was pared by 3 bases and J by 5 bases, with 4 bases between. The CDR3 reads CASSFRTEAFF. CDR3 coding DNA: TGTGCCAGCAGTTTCAGGACTGAAGCTTTCTTT.

In this sample, this clonotype turned up a few times. The rearrangement links TRBV7-6 to TRBJ2-2, with 7 bases fitting TRBD2. The ends lost 3 bases at V and 6 bases at J; junction bases unmatched: 10. Germline CDR1 and CDR2: SGHVS and FNYEAQ. The CDR3 extends over 16 amino acids. The CDR3 region is CASSFSAGRTAGELFF. CDR3 bases: TGTGCCAGCAGCTTCTCAGCGGGACGGACCGCCGGGGAGCTGTTTTTT.